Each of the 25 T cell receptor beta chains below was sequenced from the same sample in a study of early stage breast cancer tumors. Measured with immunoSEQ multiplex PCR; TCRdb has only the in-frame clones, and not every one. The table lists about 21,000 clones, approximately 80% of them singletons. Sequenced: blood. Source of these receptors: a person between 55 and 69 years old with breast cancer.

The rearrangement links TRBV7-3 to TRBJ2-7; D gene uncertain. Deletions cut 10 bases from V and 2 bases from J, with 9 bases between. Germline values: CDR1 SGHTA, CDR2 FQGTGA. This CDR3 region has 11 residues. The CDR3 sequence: CATAKPYEQYF. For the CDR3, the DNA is TGTGCCACCGCCAAGCCCTACGAGCAGTACTTC.

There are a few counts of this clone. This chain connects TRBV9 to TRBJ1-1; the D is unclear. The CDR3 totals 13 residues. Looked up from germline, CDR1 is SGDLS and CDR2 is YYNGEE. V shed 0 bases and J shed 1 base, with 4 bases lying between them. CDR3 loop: CASSVGWNTEAFF. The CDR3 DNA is TGTGCCAGCAGCGTAGGGTGGAACACTGAAGCTTTCTTT. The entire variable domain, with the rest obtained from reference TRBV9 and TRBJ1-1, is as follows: DSGVTQTPKHLITATGQRVTLRCSPRSGDLSVYWYQQSLDQGLQFLIQYYNGEERAKGNILERFSAQQFPDLHSELNLSSLELGDSALYFCASSVGWNTEAFFGQGTRLTVV.

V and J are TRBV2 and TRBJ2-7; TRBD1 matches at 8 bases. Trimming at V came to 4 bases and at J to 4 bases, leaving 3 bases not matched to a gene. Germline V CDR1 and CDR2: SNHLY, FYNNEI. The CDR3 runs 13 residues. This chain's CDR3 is CASSGTGGYEQYF. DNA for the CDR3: TGTGCCAGCAGTGGAACAGGGGGGTACGAGCAGTACTTC.

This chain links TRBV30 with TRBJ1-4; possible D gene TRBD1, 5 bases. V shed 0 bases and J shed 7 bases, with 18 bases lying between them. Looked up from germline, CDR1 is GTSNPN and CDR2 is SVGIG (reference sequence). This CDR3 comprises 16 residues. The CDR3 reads CAWSVGAAGISEKLFF. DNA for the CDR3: TGTGCCTGGAGTGTAGGTGCGGCAGGGATAAGTGAAAAACTGTTTTTT.

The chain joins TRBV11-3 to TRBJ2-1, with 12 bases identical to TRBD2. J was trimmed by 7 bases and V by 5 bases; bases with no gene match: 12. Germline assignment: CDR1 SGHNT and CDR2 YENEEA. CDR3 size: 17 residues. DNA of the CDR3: TGTGCCAGCAGCCAACCTCCGGGACTAGCGGGTATTAATGAGCAGTTCTTC. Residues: CASSQPPGLAGINEQFF.

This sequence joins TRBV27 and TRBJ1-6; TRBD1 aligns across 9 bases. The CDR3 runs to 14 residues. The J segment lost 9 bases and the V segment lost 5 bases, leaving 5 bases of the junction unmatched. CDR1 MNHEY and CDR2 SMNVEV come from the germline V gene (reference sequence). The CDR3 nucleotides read TGTGCCAGCAGTACACAGGGGGCATCTTCACCCCTCCACTTT. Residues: CASSTQGASSPLHF.

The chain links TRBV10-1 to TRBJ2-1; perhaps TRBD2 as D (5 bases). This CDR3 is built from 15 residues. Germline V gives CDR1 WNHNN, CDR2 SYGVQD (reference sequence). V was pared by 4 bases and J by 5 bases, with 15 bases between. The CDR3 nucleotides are TGCGCCAGCAGTGTTTCCCGGACTTTCCACAATGAGCAGTTCTTC. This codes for CASSVSRTFHNEQFF.

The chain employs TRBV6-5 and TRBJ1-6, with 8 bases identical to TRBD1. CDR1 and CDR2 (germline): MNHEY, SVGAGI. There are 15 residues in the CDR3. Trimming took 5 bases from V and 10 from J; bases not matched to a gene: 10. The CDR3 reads CASSPPGQGGSPLHF. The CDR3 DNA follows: TGTGCCAGCAGTCCTCCTGGACAGGGCGGATCACCCCTCCACTTT.

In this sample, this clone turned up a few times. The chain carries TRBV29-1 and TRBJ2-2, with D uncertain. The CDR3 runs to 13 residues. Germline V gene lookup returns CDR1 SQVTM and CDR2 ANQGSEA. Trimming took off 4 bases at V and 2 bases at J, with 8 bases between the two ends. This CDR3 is CSVGQLNTGELFF. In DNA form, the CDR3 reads TGCAGCGTTGGTCAGCTAAACACCGGGGAGCTGTTTTTT.

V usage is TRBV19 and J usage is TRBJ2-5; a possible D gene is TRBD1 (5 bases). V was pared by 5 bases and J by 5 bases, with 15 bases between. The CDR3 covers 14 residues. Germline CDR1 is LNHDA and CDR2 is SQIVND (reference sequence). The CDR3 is CASSLQDKRETQYF. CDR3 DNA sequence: TGTGCCAGTAGTCTGCAGGACAAGCGCGAGACCCAGTACTTC.

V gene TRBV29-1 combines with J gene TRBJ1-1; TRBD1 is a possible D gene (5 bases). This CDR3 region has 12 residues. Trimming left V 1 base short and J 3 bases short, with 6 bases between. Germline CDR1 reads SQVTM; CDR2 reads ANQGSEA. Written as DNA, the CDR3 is TGCAGCGTTGAAGGAGGGGACACTGAAGCTTTCTTT. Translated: CSVEGGDTEAFF.

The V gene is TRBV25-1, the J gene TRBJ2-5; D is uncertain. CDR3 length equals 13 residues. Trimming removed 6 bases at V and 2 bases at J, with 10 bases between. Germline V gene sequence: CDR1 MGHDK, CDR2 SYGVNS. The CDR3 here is CASSIRDQETQYF. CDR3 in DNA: TGTGCCAGCAGCATCAGAGATCAAGAGACCCAGTACTTC. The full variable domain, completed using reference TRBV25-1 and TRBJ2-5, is EADIYQTPRYLVIGTGKKITLECSQTMGHDKMYWYQQDPGMELHLIHYSYGVNSTEKGDLSSESTVSRIRTEHFPLTLESARPSHTSQYLCASSIRDQETQYFGPGTRLLVL.

Here the CDR3 DNA reads TGTGCCAGCAGTGACCTAGGGACCACCCTCTACGAGCAGTACTTC. It encodes CASSDLGTTLYEQYF. This chain links TRBV6-1 with TRBJ2-7; D possibly matches TRBD1 or TRBD2 (5 bases each). Trimming took 3 bases from V and 3 from J, leaving 15 bases between them. Germline loops: CDR1 MNHNS, CDR2 SASEGT. The CDR3 totals 15 residues.

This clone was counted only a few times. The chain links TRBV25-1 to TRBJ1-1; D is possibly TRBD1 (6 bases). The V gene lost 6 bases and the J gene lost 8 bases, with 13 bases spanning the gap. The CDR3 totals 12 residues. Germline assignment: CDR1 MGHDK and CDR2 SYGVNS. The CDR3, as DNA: TGTGCCAGCAGACAGGGACCCCTCGAAGCTTTCTTT. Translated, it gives CASRQGPLEAFF.

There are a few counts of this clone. CDR3 nucleotides: TGTGCCAGCAGTTCTACGGGGGGGGCTGAAGCTTTCTTT. Protein sequence: CASSSTGGAEAFF. This chain uses TRBV6-6 with TRBJ1-1; tentatively, D is TRBD1 (5 bases). Germline-derived CDR1 and CDR2 are MNHNY and SVGAGI (reference sequence). The CDR3 is made up of 13 amino acids. The germline V and J ends were trimmed by 4 bases and 6 bases, with 12 bases remaining between them.

The CDR3 region is CASSQDPLRRQRPFLSTDTQYF. CDR3 coding DNA: TGCGCCAGCAGCCAAGATCCCTTGCGGCGGCAGCGACCCTTTCTTAGCACAGATACGCAGTATTTT. The chain couples TRBV4-1 to TRBJ2-3; no reliable D call. Per germline, CDR1 MGHRA and CDR2 YSYEKL. The V gene lost 0 bases and the J gene lost 0 bases, with 28 bases spanning the gap. The CDR3 is 22 residues long.

Written as DNA, the CDR3 is TGTGCCAGCAGTGAAACAGGGGGAGGAAACACCATATATTTT. This sequence encodes CASSETGGGNTIYF. The rearrangement links TRBV2 to TRBJ1-3; 8 nucleotides line up with TRBD1. CDR3 size: 14 residues. The V gene's germline CDR1 is SNHLY and CDR2 FYNNEI. V shed 2 bases and J 4 bases; nucleotides not matched to a gene: 1.

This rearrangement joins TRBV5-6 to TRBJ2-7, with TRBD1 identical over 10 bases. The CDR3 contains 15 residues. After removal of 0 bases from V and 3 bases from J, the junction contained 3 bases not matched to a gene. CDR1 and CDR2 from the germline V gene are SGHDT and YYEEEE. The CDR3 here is CASSLVRTGGYEQYF. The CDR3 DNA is TGTGCCAGCAGCTTGGTGAGGACAGGGGGCTACGAGCAGTACTTC.

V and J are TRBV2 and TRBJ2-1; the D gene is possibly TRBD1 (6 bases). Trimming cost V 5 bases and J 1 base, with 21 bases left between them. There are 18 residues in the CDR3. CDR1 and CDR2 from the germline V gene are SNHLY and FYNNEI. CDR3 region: CASSYLSAGRGSYNEQFF. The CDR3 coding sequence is TGTGCCAGCAGTTACCTATCTGCCGGAAGGGGGTCCTACAATGAGCAGTTCTTC.

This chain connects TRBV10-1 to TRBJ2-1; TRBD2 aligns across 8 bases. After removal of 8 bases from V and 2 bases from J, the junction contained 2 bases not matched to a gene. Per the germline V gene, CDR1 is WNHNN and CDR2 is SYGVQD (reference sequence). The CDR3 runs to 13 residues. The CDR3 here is CASRGGPYNEQFF. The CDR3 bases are TGCGCCAGCCGGGGGGGGCCCTACAATGAGCAGTTCTTC.

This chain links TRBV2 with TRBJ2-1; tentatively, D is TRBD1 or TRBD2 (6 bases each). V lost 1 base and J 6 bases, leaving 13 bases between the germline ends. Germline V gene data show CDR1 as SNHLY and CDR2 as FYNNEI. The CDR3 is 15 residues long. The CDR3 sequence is CASSEVTGAPNEQFF. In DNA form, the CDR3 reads TGTGCCAGCAGTGAAGTTACGGGGGCACCCAATGAGCAGTTCTTC.

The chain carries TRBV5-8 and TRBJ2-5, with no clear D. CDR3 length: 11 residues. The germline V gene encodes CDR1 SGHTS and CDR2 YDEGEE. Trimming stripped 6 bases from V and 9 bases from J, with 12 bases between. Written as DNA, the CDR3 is TGTGCCAGCACCCGTGAGGTGGCCCAGTACTTC. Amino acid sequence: CASTREVAQYF.

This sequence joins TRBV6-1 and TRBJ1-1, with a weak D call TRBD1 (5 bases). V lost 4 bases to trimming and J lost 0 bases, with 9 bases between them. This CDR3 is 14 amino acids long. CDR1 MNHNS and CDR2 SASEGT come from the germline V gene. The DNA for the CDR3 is TGTGCCAGCAGTGTAGGGGTGCTGAACACTGAAGCTTTCTTT. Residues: CASSVGVLNTEAFF.

CDR3 residues: CASIRGIGGYTF. In DNA form, the CDR3 reads TGTGCCAGCATCCGGGGGATAGGGGGCTACACCTTC. The J gene is TRBJ1-2, the V gene TRBV21-1. TRBV21-1 is a documented pseudogene. The CDR3 runs to 12 residues.

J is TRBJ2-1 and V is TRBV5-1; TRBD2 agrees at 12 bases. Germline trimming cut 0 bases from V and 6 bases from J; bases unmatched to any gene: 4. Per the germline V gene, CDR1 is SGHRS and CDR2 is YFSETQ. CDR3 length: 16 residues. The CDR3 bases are TGCGCCAGCAGCTTGGAGCTAGCGGGAGGGGGCAATGAGCAGTTCTTC. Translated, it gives CASSLELAGGGNEQFF.